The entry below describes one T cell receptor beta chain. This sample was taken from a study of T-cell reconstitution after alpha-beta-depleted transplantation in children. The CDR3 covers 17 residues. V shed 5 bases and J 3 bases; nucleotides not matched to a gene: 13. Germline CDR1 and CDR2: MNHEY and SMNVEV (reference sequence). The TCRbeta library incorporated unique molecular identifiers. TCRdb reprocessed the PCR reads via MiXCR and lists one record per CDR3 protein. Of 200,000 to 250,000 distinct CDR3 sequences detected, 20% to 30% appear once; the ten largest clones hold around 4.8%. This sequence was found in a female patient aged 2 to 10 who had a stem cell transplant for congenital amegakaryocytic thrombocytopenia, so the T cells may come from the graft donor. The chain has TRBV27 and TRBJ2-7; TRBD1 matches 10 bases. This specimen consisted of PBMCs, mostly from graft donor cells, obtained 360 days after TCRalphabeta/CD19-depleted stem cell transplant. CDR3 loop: CASSSRMTGGRRYEQYF. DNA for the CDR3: TGTGCCAGCAGTAGCCGAATGACAGGGGGCCGACGCTACGAGCAGTACTTC.